One and the same sample provided the 29 T cell receptor beta chains below, sequenced in a study of CD8 T cells in ankylosing spondylitis. General study points: Among TCR beta sequences, a motif of under 10 highly homologous variants appeared characteristic of ankylosing spondylitis blood.

These receptors have no known antigen. MiXCR was run by TCRdb on the 5' RACE reads, yielding one entry per CDR3 protein. Of fewer than 500,000 distinct CDR3 sequences in the sample, about 22% were seen once. What was sequenced was blood, either unsorted or a sorted T cell fraction (not recorded which). The receptors here all came from a male donor with ankylosing spondylitis.

The chain recombines TRBV7-2 with TRBJ2-5; D gene ambiguous. This CDR3 is 13 amino acids long. The ends were cut back, 0 bases at V and 4 bases at J, with 6 bases in the middle. Germline V lookup: CDR1 SGHTA, CDR2 FQGNSA. CDR3 sequence (DNA): TGTGCCAGCAGCTTAGCCCGGGTAGAGACCCAGTACTTC. Protein sequence: CASSLARVETQYF.

A few counts support this clonotype. The V call is TRBV7-9, the J call TRBJ2-5; D unclear. Trimming removed 3 bases at V and 1 base at J, with 6 bases between. CDR1 is SEHNR, CDR2 FQNEAQ, per germline (reference sequence). The CDR3 totals 13 residues. The CDR3 nucleotides are TGTGCCAGCAGCTTTCAGCCCCAAGAGACCCAGTACTTC. Its protein is CASSFQPQETQYF.

V usage is TRBV15 and J usage is TRBJ1-5; 8 bases are a match to TRBD1. The germline V gene has CDR1 LNHNV and CDR2 YYDKDF (reference sequence). Trimming took 3 bases from V and 1 from J; bases not matched to a gene: 5. This CDR3 spans 16 amino acids. This chain's CDR3 is CATSSIRTGSNQPQHF. The CDR3 nucleotides are TGTGCCACCAGCAGCATAAGGACAGGGAGCAATCAGCCCCAGCATTTT.

This clonotype was observed a few times. The chain is built from TRBV12-3 or TRBV12-4 and TRBJ2-1, with D possibly being TRBD2 (6 bases). Trimming cost V 4 bases and J 7 bases, with 20 bases left between them. CDR3 length: 16 residues. DNA for the CDR3: TGTGCCAGCAGTTCCCTACTTAGCGGAGGGGAGAATGAGCAGTTCTTC. Amino acid sequence: CASSSLLSGGENEQFF.

The rearrangement links TRBV11-3 to TRBJ2-5; perhaps TRBD2 as D (5 bases). V shed 5 bases and J shed 1 base, with 14 bases lying between them. The CDR3 runs 15 residues. The V gene's germline CDR1 is SGHNT and CDR2 YENEEA. Written as DNA, the CDR3 is TGTGCCAGCAGCACCAGAACTAGTACCCAAGAGACCCAGTACTTC. Its protein is CASSTRTSTQETQYF.

The chain joins TRBV5-1 to TRBJ2-5; 10 bases match TRBD2. The V gene end was trimmed by 0 bases and the J gene end by 4 bases; junction bases not matched to a gene: 9. CDR3 length: 17 residues. Germline V CDR1 and CDR2: SGHRS, YFSETQ. CDR3 region: CASSLAGLAGAAETQYF. CDR3 nucleotide sequence: TGCGCCAGCAGCTTGGCCGGGCTAGCGGGAGCTGCAGAGACCCAGTACTTC. The full variable domain, rest sourced from reference TRBV5-1 and TRBJ2-5, is KAGVTQTPRYLIKTRGQQVTLSCSPISGHRSVSWYQQTPGQGLQFLFEYFSETQRNKGNFPGRFSGRQFSNSRSEMNVSTLELGDSALYLCASSLAGLAGAAETQYFGPGTRLLVL.

The genes are TRBV20-1 and TRBJ2-7; 10 nucleotides align to TRBD2. V was pared by 6 bases and J by 0 bases, with 8 bases of the junction left unmatched. The CDR3 totals 15 residues. The germline CDR1 and CDR2 sequences are DFQATT and SNEGSKA (reference sequence). DNA of the CDR3: TGCAGTGCACCCTTAGCGGGAGGCCTCTCCTACGAGCAGTACTTC. This sequence encodes CSAPLAGGLSYEQYF.

This clonotype was recorded a few times. V and J are TRBV9 and TRBJ2-7; D is tentatively TRBD1 or TRBD2 (5 bases each). CDR3 length equals 14 residues. The germline V gene has CDR1 SGDLS and CDR2 YYNGEE. Trimming took 4 bases from V and 0 from J, leaving 11 bases between them. CDR3: CASSPLGDSYEQYF. The CDR3 DNA reads as TGTGCCAGCAGCCCTTTGGGGGACTCCTACGAGCAGTACTTC. Drawing the rest from reference TRBV9 and TRBJ2-7, the complete variable domain is DSGVTQTPKHLITATGQRVTLRCSPRSGDLSVYWYQQSLDQGLQFLIQYYNGEERAKGNILERFSAQQFPDLHSELNLSSLELGDSALYFCASSPLGDSYEQYFGPGTRLTVT.

The gene calls are TRBV6-5 and TRBJ2-5; 7 positions agree with TRBD1. J was trimmed by 1 base and V by 4 bases; bases with no gene match: 3. Germline CDR1 and CDR2: MNHEY and SVGAGI. The length of the CDR3 is 14 residues. Here the CDR3 reads CASSSNRGQETQYF. The CDR3 nucleotides read TGTGCCAGCAGTTCCAACAGGGGCCAAGAGACCCAGTACTTC.

The V and J genes are TRBV6-1 and TRBJ1-2, with 7 bases aligning to TRBD1. Germline V gene data show CDR1 as MNHNS and CDR2 as SASEGT. CDR3 size: 19 residues. V was pared by 6 bases and J by 1 base, with 20 bases of the junction left unmatched. CDR3 region: CASSSDRTPGQLFNYGYTF. CDR3 nucleotide sequence: TGTGCCAGCAGCTCAGACCGAACCCCGGGACAGCTCTTTAACTATGGCTACACCTTC.

V gene TRBV20-1 combines with J gene TRBJ2-7; D possibly matches TRBD1 or TRBD2 (6 bases each). The ends were cut back, 3 bases at V and 7 bases at J, with 25 bases in the middle. Germline-derived CDR1 and CDR2 are DFQATT and SNEGSKA (reference sequence). CDR3 size: 16 residues. The CDR3 sequence: CSARTPSGGGYEEQYF. Written as DNA, the CDR3 is TGCAGTGCTAGGACACCGAGCGGAGGGGGTTATGAGGAGCAGTACTTC.

This chain links TRBV5-1 with TRBJ2-7; 7 bases fit TRBD2. Germline assignment: CDR1 SGHRS and CDR2 YFSETQ. The CDR3 covers 14 residues. With V trimmed by 4 bases and J by 3 bases, 7 bases remained unmatched. In DNA form, the CDR3 reads TGCGCCAGCAGCCCGGGGGGAGCTGGCTACGAGCAGTACTTC. Its translation is CASSPGGAGYEQYF.

Many counts were recorded for this clonotype. The V call is TRBV5-1, the J call TRBJ1-6; 7 bases map to TRBD1. J lost 7 bases, V lost 0 bases, and 1 base had no gene match. CDR1 is SGHRS, CDR2 YFSETQ, per germline. The CDR3 is 14 amino acids. CDR3 sequence: CASSLEGANSPLHF. The CDR3 nucleotides read TGCGCCAGCAGCTTGGAGGGGGCAAATTCACCCCTCCACTTT.

The CDR3 sequence: CASSPDPYNEQFF. In nucleotides, the CDR3 is TGTGCCAGCAGTCCAGATCCATACAATGAGCAGTTCTTC. The V and J genes are TRBV27 and TRBJ2-1; D not resolved. V was clipped by 5 bases and J by 4 bases, with 9 bases between them. Germline V CDR1 and CDR2: MNHEY, SMNVEV (reference sequence). The length of the CDR3 is 13 residues.

This clonotype showed up many times. The chain couples TRBV5-6 to TRBJ2-3; 8 bases match TRBD1. The CDR3 is 15 amino acids. Looked up from germline, CDR1 is SGHDT and CDR2 is YYEEEE. The V gene end was trimmed by 5 bases and the J gene end by 2 bases; junction bases not matched to a gene: 7. The CDR3 DNA reads TGTGCCAGCAGGTATAGACAGGGGTCCACAGATACGCAGTATTTT. Translated: CASRYRQGSTDTQYF.

The chain joins TRBV6-2 or TRBV6-3 to TRBJ2-7; D not resolved. The CDR3 loop spans 12 amino acids. Germline V gene lookup returns CDR1 MNHEY and CDR2 SVGEGT. Trimming stripped 5 bases from V and 2 bases from J, with 7 bases between. Here the CDR3 reads CASSDLPYEQYF. In DNA, the CDR3 is TGTGCCAGCAGTGATCTTCCCTACGAGCAGTACTTC.

The V gene is TRBV28, the J gene TRBJ2-1; D unclear. The V gene's germline CDR1 is MDHEN and CDR2 SYDVKM. V was shortened by 2 bases and J by 5 bases, with 7 bases between the two germline ends. The length of the CDR3 is 13 residues. The DNA for the CDR3 is TGTGCCAGCAGTTTACTAGATAACAATGAGCAGTTCTTC. Protein: CASSLLDNNEQFF.

V and J are TRBV7-6 and TRBJ2-3; 10 bases are a match to TRBD2. The CDR3 is made up of 16 amino acids. The trim removed 4 bases at V and 1 base at J, leaving 5 bases unmatched. The germline CDR1 and CDR2 sequences are SGHVS and FNYEAQ. The CDR3 loop reads CASSSLAGGGTDTQYF. CDR3 DNA: TGTGCCAGCAGCTCTTTAGCGGGAGGCGGCACAGATACGCAGTATTTT.

The chain couples TRBV4-3 to TRBJ1-1; no reliable D call. Trimming took 0 bases from V and 11 from J, leaving 13 bases between them. CDR1 is LGHNA, CDR2 YSLEER, per germline. The CDR3 extends over 13 amino acids. CDR3 bases: TGCGCCAGCAGCCAAGAGCCGGGCGCTGTGGCTTTCTTT. Translation gives CASSQEPGAVAFF.

This clonotype was counted a few times. The chain combines TRBV18 with TRBJ1-1, with 7 bases fitting TRBD1. This CDR3 region has 15 residues. CDR1 and CDR2 from the germline V gene are KGHSH and LQKENI. The junction had 3 bases not matched to a gene; V was cut back by 1 base and J by 1 base. The CDR3: CASSPLEGANTEAFF. CDR3 DNA: TGTGCCAGCTCACCACTGGAGGGGGCGAACACTGAAGCTTTCTTT.

Only a few counts were recorded for this clonotype. Compared with germline, one end of the junction differs, possibly owing to a read error. The rearrangement joins TRBV2 to TRBJ2-1; D is possibly TRBD2 (6 bases). There are 12 residues in the CDR3. The germline CDR1 and CDR2 sequences are SNHLY and FYNNEI. DNA of the CDR3: TGTGCCAGCAGTAACTCGGGACTTCGGCGGATCTTC. It translates to CASSNSGLRRIF.

This chain uses TRBV14 with TRBJ1-1; D unclear. Germline assignment: CDR1 SGHDN and CDR2 FVKESK. The CDR3 sequence is 13 residues long. Trimming took 4 bases from V and 5 from J, leaving 11 bases between them. CDR3 sequence (DNA): TGTGCCAGCAGCCCACGACTTAGGACTGAAGCTTTCTTT. This gives the protein CASSPRLRTEAFF.

The chain is built from TRBV29-1 and TRBJ2-1; D is tentatively TRBD1 or TRBD2 (5 bases each). There are 16 residues in the CDR3. Germline V CDR1 and CDR2: SQVTM, ANQGSEA. V was shortened by 1 base and J by 4 bases, with 17 bases between the two germline ends. CDR3 loop: CSVEVRPGTFYNEQFF. In DNA form, the CDR3 reads TGCAGCGTTGAAGTTCGTCCCGGGACCTTTTACAATGAGCAGTTCTTC.

This clonotype was detected only a few times. CDR3 region: CASSSTPGLSSYNEQFF. CDR3 bases: TGCGCCAGCAGCTCGACACCGGGACTAAGCTCCTACAATGAGCAGTTCTTC. The rearrangement uses TRBV5-1 and TRBJ2-1; 7 bases are shared with TRBD2. CDR1 is SGHRS and CDR2 is YFSETQ in the germline V gene. The CDR3 has 17 residues. With 3 bases clipped from V and 0 bases from J, the junction kept 9 bases outside the gene matches.

The CDR3 region has the DNA TGCAGTGCTGATGCTCGGACTAGCGGGAGAAATGGGATTTACGAGCAGTACTTC. Its protein product is CSADARTSGRNGIYEQYF. J is TRBJ2-7 and V is TRBV20-1, with TRBD2 matching 13 bases. The CDR3 covers 18 residues. Germline CDR1 reads DFQATT; CDR2 reads SNEGSKA (reference sequence). V lost 5 bases to trimming and J lost 4 bases; unmatched junction nucleotides: 17.

J is TRBJ1-2 and V is TRBV18; 10 bases agree with TRBD1. The CDR3 extends over 13 amino acids. V lost 5 bases, J lost 8 bases, and 5 bases stayed unmatched. CDR1 is KGHSH, CDR2 LQKENI, per germline. For the CDR3, the DNA is TGTGCCAGCTCAACCGACAGGGGGCACGGCTACACCTTC. It specifies CASSTDRGHGYTF.

The V gene is TRBV7-9, the J gene TRBJ2-7; D perhaps matches TRBD1 (5 bases). V lost 2 bases and J lost 2, with 10 bases in between. Germline V CDR1 and CDR2: SEHNR, FQNEAQ (reference sequence). The length of the CDR3 is 14 residues. The CDR3, as DNA: TGTGCCAGCAGCTTACAACGGACAACCTACGAGCAGTACTTC. Amino acids: CASSLQRTTYEQYF.

The chain couples TRBV4-1 to TRBJ1-5; D not resolved. The length of the CDR3 is 17 residues. The germline V gene has CDR1 MGHRA and CDR2 YSYEKL. V lost 1 base to trimming and J lost 0 bases, with 13 bases between them. This chain's CDR3 is CASSQGAGRYSNQPQHF. As DNA, the CDR3 is TGCGCCAGCAGCCAAGGGGCAGGCCGTTATAGCAATCAGCCCCAGCATTTT.

CDR3 in amino acids: CASSQGSSGRSTQYF. CDR3 DNA sequence: TGCGCCAGCAGCCAAGGTTCTAGCGGGAGGAGTACGCAGTATTTT. The chain uses TRBV4-3 and TRBJ2-3, with 11 positions matching TRBD2. Germline V gene sequence: CDR1 LGHNA, CDR2 YSLEER. The length of the CDR3 is 15 residues. The V gene end was trimmed by 1 base and the J gene end by 8 bases; junction bases not matched to a gene: 5.